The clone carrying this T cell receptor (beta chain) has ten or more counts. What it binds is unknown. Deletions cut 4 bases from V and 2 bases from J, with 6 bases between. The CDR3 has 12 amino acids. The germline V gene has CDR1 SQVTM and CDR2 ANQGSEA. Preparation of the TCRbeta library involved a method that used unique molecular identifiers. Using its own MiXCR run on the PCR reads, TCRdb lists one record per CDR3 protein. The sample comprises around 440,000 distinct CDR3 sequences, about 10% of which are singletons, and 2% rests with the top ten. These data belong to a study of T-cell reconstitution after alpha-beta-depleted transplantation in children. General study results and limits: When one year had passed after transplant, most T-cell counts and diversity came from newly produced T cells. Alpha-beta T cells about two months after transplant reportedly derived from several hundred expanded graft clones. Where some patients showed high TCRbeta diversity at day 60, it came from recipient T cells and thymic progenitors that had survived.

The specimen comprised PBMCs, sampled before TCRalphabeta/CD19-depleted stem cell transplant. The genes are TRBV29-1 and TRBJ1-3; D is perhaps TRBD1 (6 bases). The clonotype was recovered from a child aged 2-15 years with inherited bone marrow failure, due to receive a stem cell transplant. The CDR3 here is CSVGQAGNTIYF. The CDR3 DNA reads TGCAGCGTTGGACAGGCTGGAAACACCATATATTTT. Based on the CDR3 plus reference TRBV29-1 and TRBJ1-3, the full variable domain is SAVISQKPSRDICQRGTSLTIQCQVDSQVTMMFWYRQQPGQSLTLIATANQGSEATYESGFVIDKFPISRPNLTFSTLTVSNMSPEDSSIYLCSVGQAGNTIYFGEGSWLTVV.